The 15 T cell receptor beta chains below all came from one sample that was sequenced in a study of T cells after yellow fever vaccination (dated 2019 in TCRdb). Explained via the paper, the treatment or condition label denotes: live attenuated yellow fever vaccine strain. To prepare the library, 5' RACE was applied. TCRdb shows the sequencer as Illumina NovaSeq 6000. TCRdb applied fastp at Q25 and MiXCR to the public reads, then kept only in-frame beta chains. Identical CDR3 proteins give one entry, which carries the most common genes and DNA. This sample has 340,000 or so distinct CDR3 sequences in its table, and 12% of those were observed once. Approximately 3.3% of the sample lies in the top ten. The sequenced sample was CD4+ T cells sorted from PBMCs, obtained 15 days after the yellow fever booster vaccination. These receptor sequences come from a man between 18 and 29 years old who received the YFV17D yellow fever vaccine.

The rearrangement joins TRBV14 to TRBJ1-6, with D hard to call. The CDR3 length is 13 residues. Trimming took off 4 bases at V and 10 bases at J, with 11 bases between the two ends. CDR1 and CDR2 from the germline V gene are SGHDN and FVKESK. The CDR3, as DNA: TGTGCCAGCAGCCCCAGATGGACCTCACCCCTCCACTTT. Its protein is CASSPRWTSPLHF.

This clonotype was seen ten or more times. The chain uses TRBV12-3 or TRBV12-4 and TRBJ2-2; a weak D match, TRBD1 (6 bases). V shed 5 bases and J shed 9 bases, with 13 bases lying between them. There are 13 residues in the CDR3. This CDR3 is CASSASQGRELFF. The DNA for the CDR3 is TGTGCCAGCAGTGCCTCACAGGGTAGGGAGCTGTTTTTT.

The sample holds many counts of this clonotype. J is TRBJ2-5 and V is TRBV20-1; the D is unclear. The CDR3 totals 11 residues. Between the trimmed V and J ends, which lost 1 base and 5 bases, there was a span of 5 bases. Germline CDR1 DFQATT, CDR2 SNEGSKA (reference sequence). CDR3 sequence (DNA): TGCAGTGCTAGAGGTCCGGAGACCCAGTACTTC. It translates to CSARGPETQYF.

The V and J genes are TRBV5-1 and TRBJ2-2; no clear D gene. V was cut by 0 bases and J by 1 base, with 7 bases left in between. The CDR3 covers 15 residues. Germline assignment: CDR1 SGHRS and CDR2 YFSETQ. CDR3 sequence (DNA): TGCGCCAGCAGCTTGGTATCCGGGAACACCGGGGAGCTGTTTTTT. Translation gives CASSLVSGNTGELFF.

There are a few counts of this clonotype. CDR3 sequence: CASSLRSTAYEQYF. DNA of the CDR3: TGTGCCAGCAGTTTGAGGAGTACAGCCTACGAGCAGTACTTC. V gene TRBV12-3 or TRBV12-4 combines with J gene TRBJ2-7; D not resolved. The V gene lost 3 bases and the J gene lost 2 bases, with 11 bases spanning the gap. This CDR3 has 14 residues.

In its sample, this clonotype was seen a few times. The chain employs TRBV6-2 or TRBV6-3 and TRBJ1-5; TRBD1 matches 8 bases. The V gene end was trimmed by 8 bases and the J gene end by 3 bases; junction bases not matched to a gene: 12. CDR3 length: 16 amino acids. Per the germline V gene, CDR1 is MNHEY and CDR2 is SVGEGT. The CDR3 nucleotides are TGTGCCAGCGGGAAATTCGGCAGGGGGCCCAATCAGCCCCAGCATTTT. This sequence encodes CASGKFGRGPNQPQHF.

In this sample, this clonotype turned up a few times. The J gene is TRBJ1-4, the V gene TRBV29-1; D might be TRBD1 (5 bases). V was shortened by 2 bases and J by 8 bases, with 15 bases between the two germline ends. The germline V gene has CDR1 SQVTM and CDR2 ANQGSEA. CDR3 length: 14 amino acids. CDR3 DNA: TGCAGCGTTGAACCAAGGGACGACCGGGAAAAACTGTTTTTT. Residues: CSVEPRDDREKLFF.

This clonotype occurred a few times. The V and J genes are TRBV5-1 and TRBJ2-3; tentatively, D is TRBD2 (5 bases). V lost 2 bases, J lost 3 bases, and 16 bases lay in between. Germline V gives CDR1 SGHRS, CDR2 YFSETQ. This CDR3 has 16 amino acids. CDR3 region: CASSLSPMGSTDTQYF. CDR3 nucleotide sequence: TGCGCCAGCAGCTTATCCCCGATGGGGAGTACAGATACGCAGTATTTT.

The sample holds many counts of this clonotype. J is TRBJ1-1 and V is TRBV5-1; a weak D match, TRBD1 (5 bases). CDR3 length equals 13 residues. The V gene lost 4 bases and the J gene lost 2 bases, with 9 bases spanning the gap. Germline-derived CDR1 and CDR2 are SGHRS and YFSETQ. In DNA, the CDR3 is TGCGCCAGCAGCCCAGGGACTAACACTGAAGCTTTCTTT. This codes for CASSPGTNTEAFF. The full variable domain, completed using reference TRBV5-1 and TRBJ1-1, is KAGVTQTPRYLIKTRGQQVTLSCSPISGHRSVSWYQQTPGQGLQFLFEYFSETQRNKGNFPGRFSGRQFSNSRSEMNVSTLELGDSALYLCASSPGTNTEAFFGQGTRLTVV.

The chain has TRBV12-3 or TRBV12-4 and TRBJ1-1, with no clear D. Trimming left V 7 bases short and J 3 bases short, with 9 bases between. There are 12 residues in the CDR3. CDR3 protein: CASTIGDTEAFF. CDR3 DNA: TGTGCCAGCACCATTGGGGACACTGAAGCTTTCTTT.

At least ten counts were recorded for this clonotype. This chain links TRBV20-1 with TRBJ1-1; D may be TRBD1 (5 bases). Germline CDR1 and CDR2: DFQATT and SNEGSKA (reference sequence). V shed 3 bases and J shed 5 bases, with 10 bases lying between them. This CDR3 is 12 amino acids long. The CDR3 DNA reads as TGCAGTGCTAGGGCAGGGAGGACTGAAGCTTTCTTT. This sequence encodes CSARAGRTEAFF.

This rearrangement joins TRBV7-2 to TRBJ2-5; 8 bases match TRBD1. Germline CDR1 and CDR2: SGHTA and FQGNSA. J gave up 5 bases and V 4 bases, and 6 bases lay outside the gene matches. The CDR3 length is 14 residues. The CDR3 sequence: CASSSQGASETQYF. CDR3 coding DNA: TGTGCCAGCAGCTCTCAGGGGGCGTCGGAGACCCAGTACTTC.

The chain is built from TRBV6-5 and TRBJ2-7; TRBD2 matches at 7 bases. Trimming at V came to 8 bases and at J to 3 bases, leaving 13 bases not matched to a gene. Germline V gene data show CDR1 as MNHEY and CDR2 as SVGAGI. This CDR3 region has 15 residues. This chain's CDR3 is CASARGDVMGYEQYF. The CDR3, as DNA: TGTGCCAGCGCCCGGGGGGACGTGATGGGCTACGAGCAGTACTTC.

This clonotype appeared a few times. The chain couples TRBV7-9 to TRBJ2-1, with a tentative D call TRBD1 (6 bases). The CDR3 runs to 14 residues. V lost 2 bases to trimming and J lost 9 bases, with 14 bases between them. Germline CDR1 is SEHNR and CDR2 is FQNEAQ (reference sequence). For the CDR3, the DNA is TGTGCCAGCAGCTTACTCAGGGGAACGGGTGAGCAGTTCTTC. Its translation is CASSLLRGTGEQFF.

Many counts were recorded for this clonotype. The chain carries TRBV7-6 and TRBJ1-4; tentative D call: TRBD1 (5 bases). The CDR3 contains 13 residues. CDR1 and CDR2 from the germline V gene are SGHVS and FNYEAQ. Trimming left V 5 bases short and J 7 bases short, with 11 bases between. CDR3 in DNA: TGTGCCAGCAGCCCTGGGGGTGGTGAAAAACTGTTTTTT. Translation: CASSPGGGEKLFF.